One and the same sample provided the 27 T cell receptor beta chains below, sequenced in a study of CXCR3-negative and CXCR3-positive naive CD8 T cells (dated by TCRdb to 2018 to 2020). Overall results and qualifications from the work: TRB CDR3s from CXCR3-positive naive cells showed higher hydrophobicity (lower Kidera factor 4), lower energy, and higher strength and volume indices than CXCR3-negative naive cells.

Sequencer: NextSeq 550. The Human TCR Profiling Kit (MiLaboratory) was used to prepare UMI-labeled 5' RACE TRB cDNA libraries. With the reads reprocessed by TCRdb, a single entry stands for each CDR3 protein sequence and no DNA is reported. This sample's table contains about 53,000 distinct CDR3 sequences. The ten largest account for roughly 0.6% of the sample. Their target antigens are unknown. Sequenced: naive CXCR3+ CD8+ T cells from blood. In the paper's terms, the cell subset or site label means: CD45RO-CCR7+CD27+CD95- naive CD8+ T cells expressing CXCR3 (TNR3+). The receptors stem from a human donor in good health. Some clones in this sample may be carry-over from other donors' samples.

The V gene is TRBV6-5, the J gene TRBJ1-5; the D call of TRBD1 rests on TCRdb alone, since no DNA is present to check it. Germline CDR1 and CDR2: MNHEY and SVGAGI. The CDR3 runs to 14 residues. The CDR3 region is CASRNRDTPQPQHF.

V gene TRBV19 combines with J gene TRBJ2-2. CDR1 LNHDA and CDR2 SQIVND come from the germline V gene (reference sequence). This CDR3 has 17 residues. CDR3 protein: CASRYWSDLGHTGELFF.

V and J are TRBV10-3 and TRBJ2-7. Looked up from germline, CDR1 is ENHRY and CDR2 is SYGVKD. The CDR3 runs 13 residues. The CDR3 sequence: CAISETPTVEQYF.

V usage is TRBV20-1 and J usage is TRBJ1-2; the D gene TCRdb calls, TRBD1, cannot be checked with no DNA. Germline-derived CDR1 and CDR2 are DFQATT and SNEGSKA (reference sequence). This CDR3 region has 17 residues. The CDR3 sequence: CSAETGTGGRANYGYTF.

The rearrangement links TRBV20-1 to TRBJ2-7; as DNA is missing, the TRBD1 call by TCRdb cannot be tested. Germline V gives CDR1 DFQATT, CDR2 SNEGSKA (reference sequence). There are 13 residues in the CDR3. This chain's CDR3 is CSASQGAEDEQYF.

The chain is built from TRBV28 and TRBJ2-3; absent DNA, TCRdb's TRBD2 call cannot be checked. This CDR3 has 16 residues. Per germline, CDR1 MDHEN and CDR2 SYDVKM. CDR3 region: CASSFVLAGSTDTQYF.

The chain joins TRBV6-2 or TRBV6-3 to TRBJ2-2; the D gene TCRdb calls, TRBD1, cannot be checked with no DNA. CDR3 length: 18 amino acids. Germline CDR1 MNHEY, CDR2 SVGEGT. This CDR3 is CASRPLLRQDPTSGELFF.

This chain uses TRBV20-1 with TRBJ1-1. Germline CDR1 is DFQATT and CDR2 is SNEGSKA (reference sequence). The length of the CDR3 is 13 residues. This CDR3 is CSARNGSNTEAFF.

The rearrangement uses TRBV12-3 or TRBV12-4 and TRBJ1-5. The CDR3 is made up of 13 amino acids. This CDR3 is CASSSSGNQPQHF.

The CDR3 sequence is CASHSPRESFYEQFF. The V gene is TRBV6-5, the J gene TRBJ2-1; TCRdb reports TRBD2, a call that lacks DNA to check it against. This CDR3 has 15 residues. Germline V CDR1 and CDR2: MNHEY, SVGAGI.

The chain joins TRBV12-3 or TRBV12-4 to TRBJ1-1; TCRdb's assignment of TRBD1 cannot be checked, as there is no DNA. The CDR3 covers 14 residues. This CDR3 reads CASSFAGAITEAFF.

The rearrangement joins TRBV28 to TRBJ2-7; the D gene TCRdb calls, TRBD2, cannot be checked with no DNA. The CDR3 runs to 14 residues. CDR1 MDHEN and CDR2 SYDVKM come from the germline V gene. The CDR3 reads CASKGLAGSYEQYF.

This CDR3 is CAISEGSGGTLDTQYF. This chain uses TRBV10-3 with TRBJ2-3; as DNA is missing, the TRBD2 call by TCRdb cannot be tested. The CDR3 is made up of 16 amino acids. Germline V CDR1 and CDR2: ENHRY, SYGVKD.

The chain carries TRBV7-3 and TRBJ1-6. This CDR3 region has 16 residues. The germline CDR1 and CDR2 sequences are SGHTA and FQGTGA. CDR3 residues: CASSLTGSSYNSPLHF.

V is TRBV12-5 and J is TRBJ2-1; the TCRdb call, TRBD2, lacks DNA for checking. Germline V gene lookup returns CDR1 LGHNT and CDR2 FRNRAP. The CDR3 extends over 16 amino acids. CDR3 amino acids: CASGLGLAGGRDEQFF.

The V call is TRBV6-6, the J call TRBJ2-5. From germline, CDR1 is MNHNY and CDR2 SVGAGI (reference sequence). The CDR3 runs to 15 residues. CDR3 protein: CASSYSVGYQETQYF.

This CDR3 is CASSQGTVTEAFF. The V call is TRBV4-1, the J call TRBJ1-1; the D call from TCRdb, TRBD1, cannot be confirmed without DNA. The V gene's germline CDR1 is MGHRA and CDR2 YSYEKL. This CDR3 contains 13 residues.

V is TRBV3-1 and J is TRBJ1-3. Germline CDR1 LGHDT, CDR2 YNNKEL (reference sequence). The CDR3 has 16 residues. CDR3 residues: CASSHLTAGLGNTIYF.

The chain recombines TRBV2 with TRBJ2-1; TCRdb selects TRBD1, and the lack of DNA leaves this call unchecked. The CDR3 length is 11 residues. Germline assignment: CDR1 SNHLY and CDR2 FYNNEI. This CDR3 is CASSALNEQFF.

The gene calls are TRBV10-3 and TRBJ2-2; TCRdb selects TRBD2, and the lack of DNA leaves this call unchecked. The CDR3 is made up of 16 amino acids. Per germline, CDR1 ENHRY and CDR2 SYGVKD. This CDR3 is CAISESGGRYTGELFF.

J is TRBJ2-7 and V is TRBV10-3; the D gene TCRdb calls, TRBD1, cannot be checked with no DNA. CDR1 ENHRY and CDR2 SYGVKD come from the germline V gene. There are 13 residues in the CDR3. The CDR3: CAIGQINSYEQYF.

The chain employs TRBV7-3 and TRBJ2-6. Germline loops: CDR1 SGHTA, CDR2 FQGTGA. The CDR3 covers 15 residues. This CDR3 reads CASSSAASGANVLTF.

This sequence joins TRBV29-1 and TRBJ1-2; as DNA is missing, the TRBD1 call by TCRdb cannot be tested. CDR3 length equals 12 residues. Germline CDR1 and CDR2: SQVTM and ANQGSEA. CDR3 sequence: CSADREDYGYTF.

V is TRBV12-3 or TRBV12-4 and J is TRBJ2-7; the TRBD2 assignment by TCRdb is unverifiable without DNA. The CDR3 totals 15 residues. CDR3 amino acids: CASRDSGGISDEQYF.

The CDR3 protein is CASSDPSVLYGYTF. The genes are TRBV25-1 and TRBJ1-2. Germline V CDR1 and CDR2: MGHDK, SYGVNS. The CDR3 consists of 14 residues.

The V call is TRBV10-3, the J call TRBJ2-1; TCRdb indicates TRBD2, and absent DNA this call remains unverified. Germline V lookup: CDR1 ENHRY, CDR2 SYGVKD. This CDR3 comprises 14 residues. CDR3 region: CASSLLAGGNEQFF.

J is TRBJ1-3 and V is TRBV25-1; the D call from TCRdb, TRBD1, cannot be confirmed without DNA. The CDR3 has 16 residues. The V gene's germline CDR1 is MGHDK and CDR2 SYGVNS. The CDR3 reads CASSLPGQGDGNTIYF.